The 4 T cell receptor beta chains reported below all come from one sample, sequenced in a study of T cells in Graves' hyperthyroidism and ophthalmopathy. RNA transcripts served as the template for amplifying TCR beta CDR3 regions. The HTBI primer set was used in a first-round RT-PCR of the TCR CDR3. TCRdb passed the multiplex PCR reads through MiXCR, listing each CDR3 protein once. The sample yields about 640,000 distinct CDR3 sequences, roughly 20% seen once. The sample was blood. These receptors were obtained from a man between 25 and 39 years old with Graves' ophthalmopathy.

The CDR3 DNA reads TGTGCCAGCAACGAAGGACGCTCTGGGGCCAACGTCCTGACTTTC. Protein sequence: CASNEGRSGANVLTF. This chain connects TRBV2 to TRBJ2-6, with D unclear. Germline lookup yields CDR1 SNHLY and CDR2 FYNNEI. The CDR3 consists of 15 residues. V was cut by 7 bases and J by 0 bases, with 10 bases left in between. Using reference TRBV2 and TRBJ2-6 for the parts outside the CDR3, the full variable domain is EPEVTQTPSHQVTQMGQEVILRCVPISNHLYFYWYRQILGQKVEFLVSFYNNEISEKSEIFDDQFSVERPDGSNFTLKIRSTKLEDSAMYFCASNEGRSGANVLTFGAGSRLTVL.

This clonotype was found a few times. This chain uses TRBV3-1 with TRBJ1-4; D may be TRBD1 (6 bases). V was trimmed by 2 bases and J by 7 bases, leaving 14 bases between them. The CDR3 has 15 residues. Germline V gives CDR1 LGHDT, CDR2 YNNKEL (reference sequence). CDR3 sequence: CASSQIQGRGEKLFF. In nucleotides, the CDR3 is TGTGCCAGCAGCCAAATACAGGGCCGAGGTGAAAAACTGTTTTTT.

This clonotype was detected many times. The V call is TRBV29-1, the J call TRBJ1-2; D uncertain. V was pared by 2 bases and J by 2 bases, with 3 bases between. The CDR3 has 11 residues. Looked up from germline, CDR1 is SQVTM and CDR2 is ANQGSEA. Written as DNA, the CDR3 is TGCAGCGTTGAACAGAACTATGGCTACACCTTC. Its translation: CSVEQNYGYTF.

The chain combines TRBV4-2 with TRBJ2-2; TRBD2 matches at 10 bases. CDR1 and CDR2 from the germline V gene are LGHNA and YNFKEQ. Losses at the gene ends were 2 bases for V and 1 base for J; bases not matched to a gene: 4. CDR3 length: 17 residues. CDR3 nucleotides: TGTGCCAGCAGCCAATGGACTAGCGGTGAGAACACCGGGGAGCTGTTTTTT. Translation: CASSQWTSGENTGELFF.